These 22 T cell receptor beta chains came from one sample sequenced in a study of blood T cell repertoires in COVID-19. Produced via immunoSEQ multiplex PCR; TCRdb's table is partial and in-frame only. In the table there are about 220,000 clones, roughly 85% of which are singletons. Source material: peripheral blood. These receptors were collected from a man aged 50-60 years who had recovered from COVID-19.

This chain joins TRBV10-1 and TRBJ2-3, with a possible D match to TRBD2 (5 bases). This CDR3 region has 14 residues. V dropped 5 bases and J dropped 0 bases, with 9 bases sitting between them. Per germline, CDR1 WNHNN and CDR2 SYGVQD (reference sequence). The CDR3 sequence is CASSPSGSTDTQYF. CDR3 DNA sequence: TGCGCCAGCAGTCCCTCGGGAAGCACAGATACGCAGTATTTT.

A note on this clone: An end of the junction differs from the germline gene, which may be a read error. The gene calls are TRBV7-9 and TRBJ2-1; 15 nucleotides line up with TRBD2. The CDR3 sequence is 18 residues long. Germline values: CDR1 SEHNR, CDR2 FQNEAQ (reference sequence). CDR3 DNA: TGCGCCAGCAGCTCTGGACTAGCGGGGGGGTCAGGGTACAATGAGCAGTTCTTC. Translated: CASSSGLAGGSGYNEQFF.

This chain uses TRBV19 with TRBJ1-5; TRBD1 agrees at 9 bases. Germline CDR1 and CDR2: LNHDA and SQIVND (reference sequence). The V and J ends lost 5 bases and 1 base, in that order; junction bases with no gene match: 9. The CDR3 covers 17 residues. The CDR3 DNA reads TGTGCCAGTAGTTGGCGACCGGACAGGGGCAGCAATCAGCCCCAGCATTTT. Amino acids: CASSWRPDRGSNQPQHF.

This chain uses TRBV27 with TRBJ2-7; D may be TRBD2 (5 bases). The CDR3 sequence is 14 residues long. Germline-derived CDR1 and CDR2 are MNHEY and SMNVEV (reference sequence). V gave up 0 bases and J gave up 6 bases, with 12 bases separating them. The CDR3 coding sequence is TGTGCCAGCAGTTTATCGCCAGCGGTACGCGAGCAGTACTTC. This translates into CASSLSPAVREQYF.

The chain links TRBV3-1 (or the pseudogene TRBV3-2) to TRBJ1-5; D is unclear. The CDR3 loop spans 16 amino acids. CDR1 and CDR2 from the germline V gene are LGHDT and YNNKEL (reference sequence). V gave up 4 bases and J gave up 2 bases, with 15 bases separating them. CDR3 bases: TGTGCCAGCAGCCCTGCTGGGAGTAGGGGCAATCAGCCCCAGCATTTT. This translates into CASSPAGSRGNQPQHF.

V usage is TRBV5-5 and J usage is TRBJ2-7; a possible D gene is TRBD2 (6 bases). V shed 6 bases and J shed 0 bases, with 16 bases lying between them. Per the germline V gene, CDR1 is SGHKS and CDR2 is YYEKEE (reference sequence). CDR3 length: 15 residues. CDR3 DNA: TGTGCCAGCACCATGACCGGGGGTGACTCCTACGAGCAGTACTTC. Encoded protein: CASTMTGGDSYEQYF.

The rearrangement uses TRBV27 and TRBJ2-7; a possible D gene is TRBD2 (5 bases). V was pared by 4 bases and J by 6 bases, with 16 bases between. CDR1 and CDR2 from the germline V gene are MNHEY and SMNVEV (reference sequence). This CDR3 region has 14 residues. In nucleotides, the CDR3 is TGTGCCAGCAGTTCTGCGGGCCTACCCCTCGAGCAGTACTTC. Amino acids: CASSSAGLPLEQYF.

J is TRBJ2-7 and V is TRBV15; D not certain. Germline CDR1 reads LNHNV; CDR2 reads YYDKDF (reference sequence). There are 15 residues in the CDR3. Trimming removed 4 bases at V and 0 bases at J, with 13 bases between. This CDR3 is CATSNIAASSYEQYF. Written as DNA, the CDR3 is TGTGCCACCAGCAACATCGCGGCCAGCTCCTACGAGCAGTACTTC.

The rearrangement uses TRBV6-6 and TRBJ1-2, with D unclear. The CDR3 sequence is 12 residues long. The ends were cut back, 1 base at V and 6 bases at J, with 6 bases in the middle. Germline loops: CDR1 MNHNY, CDR2 SVGAGI (reference sequence). In DNA form, the CDR3 reads TGTGCCAGCAGTTACTTGTCGGATGGCTACACCTTC. Its protein is CASSYLSDGYTF.

The chain joins TRBV28 to TRBJ1-1, with D possibly matching TRBD1 (5 bases). There are 12 residues in the CDR3. In germline, CDR1 is MDHEN, CDR2 SYDVKM. V shed 6 bases and J shed 5 bases, with 10 bases lying between them. The CDR3 bases are TGTGCCAGCAGACCCCGACAGACTGAAGCTTTCTTT. Encoded protein: CASRPRQTEAFF.

This clone was picked up one time. This rearrangement joins TRBV6-5 to TRBJ1-3; tentatively, D is TRBD1 (6 bases). Per the germline V gene, CDR1 is MNHEY and CDR2 is SVGAGI. The CDR3 is 15 amino acids. V lost 6 bases and J 0 bases, leaving 12 bases between the germline ends. CDR3 sequence reads: CASSPSTGSGNTIYF. DNA of the CDR3: TGTGCCAGCAGCCCCTCGACAGGCTCTGGAAACACCATATATTTT.

The table lists this clone with many counts. CDR3 sequence reads: CAWRDRGQNYGYTF. DNA of the CDR3: TGTGCCTGGAGGGACAGGGGGCAGAACTATGGCTACACCTTC. The chain couples TRBV30 to TRBJ1-2; TRBD1 agrees at 11 bases. The CDR3 extends over 14 amino acids. From germline, CDR1 is GTSNPN and CDR2 SVGIG (reference sequence). The trim removed 3 bases at V and 2 bases at J, leaving 2 bases unmatched.

The chain couples TRBV4-1 to TRBJ1-1; maybe TRBD1 (5 bases). The germline V gene has CDR1 MGHRA and CDR2 YSYEKL. Trimming shortened V by 0 bases and J by 13 bases, and 12 bases separated the two germline ends. The length of the CDR3 is 12 residues. The CDR3 coding sequence is TGCGCCAGCAGCCAAGACGGGGGGGTTGATTTCTTT. Translation: CASSQDGGVDFF.

This clone came up a few times. This chain joins TRBV28 and TRBJ2-1; no reliable D call. Trimming removed 3 bases from V and 7 bases from J, with 16 bases in between. Germline V gene data show CDR1 as MDHEN and CDR2 as SYDVKM. The CDR3 runs to 15 residues. The CDR3: CASSFAGLINNEQFF. The CDR3 nucleotides read TGTGCCAGCAGTTTTGCAGGTTTAATTAATAATGAGCAGTTCTTC.

In nucleotides, the CDR3 is TGTGCCAGCAGTGAAGCGAGGACAGGGCTCCACGAGCAGTACTTC. Amino acid sequence: CASSEARTGLHEQYF. The chain couples TRBV2 to TRBJ2-7; 8 positions match TRBD1. Germline loops: CDR1 SNHLY, CDR2 FYNNEI. This CDR3 is built from 15 residues. After removal of 0 bases from V and 5 bases from J, the junction contained 6 bases not matched to a gene.

This clone was detected once. The V and J genes are TRBV3-1 (or the pseudogene TRBV3-2) and TRBJ2-7; D is perhaps TRBD2 (6 bases). Germline V gives CDR1 LGHDT, CDR2 YNNKEL (reference sequence). The CDR3 has 14 residues. The V end was cut by 2 bases, the J end by 4 bases, with 12 bases between. The CDR3 region is CASSQRGTAYEQYF. DNA of the CDR3: TGTGCCAGCAGCCAACGCGGGACCGCGTACGAGCAGTACTTC.

V gene TRBV6-6 combines with J gene TRBJ2-1; TRBD1 agrees at 7 bases. This CDR3 contains 15 residues. Trimming removed 0 bases from V and 3 bases from J; junction bases left unmatched: 2. Germline V gene lookup returns CDR1 MNHNY and CDR2 SVGAGI (reference sequence). For the CDR3, the DNA is TGTGCCAGCAGTTACTCTCGACAGGGCTACAATGAGCAGTTCTTC. It translates to CASSYSRQGYNEQFF.

This rearrangement joins TRBV28 to TRBJ1-3, with D possibly matching TRBD1 (6 bases). The CDR3 length is 15 residues. Germline lookup yields CDR1 MDHEN and CDR2 SYDVKM. V was cut by 6 bases and J by 3 bases, with 15 bases left in between. The CDR3: CASSLPGAVGNTIYF. The DNA of the CDR3 is TGTGCCAGCAGCCTCCCAGGGGCGGTTGGAAACACCATATATTTT.

The count of this clone is one. CDR3 in DNA: TGTGCCAGCAGTGAAGAAGGGGCTGGCAGGCGCAATCAGCCCCAGCATTTT. It specifies CASSEEGAGRRNQPQHF. The V gene is TRBV2, the J gene TRBJ1-5, with a weak D call TRBD1 (5 bases). Germline V gene lookup returns CDR1 SNHLY and CDR2 FYNNEI. The CDR3 spans 17 residues. V lost 1 base to trimming and J lost 2 bases, with 15 bases between them.

This chain connects TRBV5-1 to TRBJ1-3, with D possibly TRBD1 on 5 matching bases. CDR1 and CDR2 from the germline V gene are SGHRS and YFSETQ. Trimming took 3 bases from V and 2 from J, leaving 9 bases between them. This CDR3 has 14 amino acids. In nucleotides, the CDR3 is TGCGCCAGCAGCTCCGGGGGGGCTGGAAACACCATATATTTT. Translating it yields CASSSGGAGNTIYF.

This clone came up once. V and J are TRBV6-5 and TRBJ1-2; D not resolved. V was cut by 7 bases and J by 8 bases, with 11 bases left in between. Per the germline V gene, CDR1 is MNHEY and CDR2 is SVGAGI. The CDR3 sequence is 11 residues long. The CDR3 region is CASTTGGGYTF. As DNA, the CDR3 is TGTGCCAGCACAACGGGTGGGGGCTACACCTTC.

This rearrangement joins TRBV5-5 to TRBJ2-2; 7 bases are shared with TRBD1. This CDR3 spans 14 amino acids. Per germline, CDR1 SGHKS and CDR2 YYEKEE (reference sequence). The J segment lost 5 bases and the V segment lost 3 bases, leaving 4 bases of the junction unmatched. The CDR3 is CASSSGTVTGELFF. Written as DNA, the CDR3 is TGTGCCAGCAGCTCCGGGACAGTTACCGGGGAGCTGTTTTTT.